The 11 T cell receptor beta chains in this list originate from one sample, sequenced in a study of a mutant IDH1 vaccine in newly diagnosed glioma. Here immunoSEQ multiplex PCR was the method, and the copy in TCRdb shows in-frame clones only, minus some. The table shows 38,000 or so clones, with roughly nine tenths occurring only once. Time point noted: week 5, during vaccination. Alongside topical imiquimod, each dose of vaccine comprised 300 ug of mutant IDH1 20-mer peptide. The antigens of these receptors remain unknown. Sequenced here: PBMCs, sampled from a glioma patient whose treatment included an IDH1 peptide vaccine. The receptors here all came from a man aged 50 to 59 with glioma.

This chain uses TRBV4-2 with TRBJ2-1; 14 positions match TRBD2. This CDR3 comprises 17 residues. Germline V gene lookup returns CDR1 LGHNA and CDR2 YNFKEQ. The V segment lost 1 base and the J segment 7 bases; nucleotides outside the gene matches: 6. This CDR3 reads CASSQGFGTSGSNEQFF. The CDR3 coding sequence is TGTGCCAGCAGCCAAGGATTCGGGACTAGCGGGAGTAATGAGCAGTTCTTC.

V is TRBV4-2 and J is TRBJ2-2; D could derive from TRBD1 or TRBD2 (6 bases each). From germline, CDR1 is LGHNA and CDR2 YNFKEQ. V lost 1 base and J 1 base, leaving 10 bases between the germline ends. This CDR3 spans 16 amino acids. The CDR3 loop reads CASSQGGGLNTGELFF. The CDR3 DNA follows: TGTGCCAGCAGCCAAGGAGGGGGGCTGAACACCGGGGAGCTGTTTTTT.

This chain uses TRBV11-2 with TRBJ1-1, with TRBD1 matching over 7 bases. V lost 5 bases and J lost 8; bases outside the gene matches: 11. This CDR3 contains 14 residues. Germline values: CDR1 SGHAT, CDR2 FQNNGV. Here the CDR3 DNA reads TGTGCCAGCAGCATCCCCCGACAGGGCCCAGAAGCTTTCTTT. As protein: CASSIPRQGPEAFF.

This clone appeared a single time. This chain connects TRBV19 to TRBJ1-2, with D possibly matching TRBD1 (6 bases). Trimming removed 1 base from V and 5 bases from J, with 14 bases in between. The CDR3 spans 15 residues. Germline loops: CDR1 LNHDA, CDR2 SQIVND (reference sequence). The CDR3 region has the DNA TGTGCCAGTAGTATAGGCTCAGGGGTCCGGTATGGCTACACCTTC. Protein product: CASSIGSGVRYGYTF.

The chain links TRBV5-5 to TRBJ2-3, with 8 bases matching TRBD2. V lost 4 bases and J lost 1; bases outside the gene matches: 14. Germline V gives CDR1 SGHKS, CDR2 YYEKEE (reference sequence). The CDR3 length is 18 residues. The CDR3 region is CASSTRGTSGWGTDTQYF. In nucleotides, the CDR3 is TGTGCCAGCAGCACCCGAGGGACTAGTGGTTGGGGCACAGATACGCAGTATTTT.

The chain carries TRBV4-2 and TRBJ1-3; unclear D gene. CDR3 length: 14 amino acids. Looked up from germline, CDR1 is LGHNA and CDR2 is YNFKEQ. The V end lost 0 bases, the J end lost 1 base, and 4 bases lay between the germline ends. CDR3 coding DNA: TGTGCCAGCAGCCAAGATTATTCTGGAAACACCATATATTTT. It specifies CASSQDYSGNTIYF.

The chain joins TRBV2 to TRBJ2-3; tentative D call: TRBD2 (6 bases). Germline V gene lookup returns CDR1 SNHLY and CDR2 FYNNEI. The CDR3 sequence is 16 residues long. V was shortened by 7 bases and J by 0 bases, with 17 bases between the two germline ends. CDR3 in DNA: TGTGCCAGCAACGGCGGGACGGGGCCTAGCACAGATACGCAGTATTTT. As protein: CASNGGTGPSTDTQYF.

The chain is built from TRBV4-1 and TRBJ1-5; D is unresolved. Per germline, CDR1 MGHRA and CDR2 YSYEKL. The CDR3 extends over 13 amino acids. Trimming removed 1 base from V and 4 bases from J, with 5 bases in between. CDR3 loop: CASSQAGNQPQHF. The CDR3 DNA is TGCGCCAGCAGCCAAGCGGGGAATCAGCCCCAGCATTTT.

J is TRBJ2-3 and V is TRBV5-4, with 7 bases identical to TRBD2. Germline CDR1 SGHNT, CDR2 YYREEE (reference sequence). Trimming cost V 2 bases and J 4 bases; bases outside gene matches: 4. CDR3 length: 14 residues. CDR3 nucleotide sequence: TGTGCCAGCAGCTTAGTTGCGGGGGCAGATACGCAGTATTTT. Its protein product is CASSLVAGADTQYF.

The chain employs TRBV5-4 and TRBJ2-5, with TRBD2 matching over 9 bases. CDR3 length: 14 residues. The germline gives CDR1 SGHNT, CDR2 YYREEE (reference sequence). V shed 4 bases, J shed 4 bases, and the junction held 5 bases outside the gene matches. The CDR3 sequence is CASSAGTSLETQYF. CDR3 nucleotide sequence: TGTGCCAGCAGCGCCGGGACTAGCTTAGAGACCCAGTACTTC.

The V and J genes are TRBV28 and TRBJ2-7; D not resolved. The CDR3 covers 13 residues. With 3 bases removed from V and 6 bases from J, the gap between germline ends came to 12 bases. Germline V gene data show CDR1 as MDHEN and CDR2 as SYDVKM. The CDR3 protein is CASSFSTTGEQYF. The CDR3 bases are TGTGCCAGCAGTTTCTCCACGACCGGCGAGCAGTACTTC.